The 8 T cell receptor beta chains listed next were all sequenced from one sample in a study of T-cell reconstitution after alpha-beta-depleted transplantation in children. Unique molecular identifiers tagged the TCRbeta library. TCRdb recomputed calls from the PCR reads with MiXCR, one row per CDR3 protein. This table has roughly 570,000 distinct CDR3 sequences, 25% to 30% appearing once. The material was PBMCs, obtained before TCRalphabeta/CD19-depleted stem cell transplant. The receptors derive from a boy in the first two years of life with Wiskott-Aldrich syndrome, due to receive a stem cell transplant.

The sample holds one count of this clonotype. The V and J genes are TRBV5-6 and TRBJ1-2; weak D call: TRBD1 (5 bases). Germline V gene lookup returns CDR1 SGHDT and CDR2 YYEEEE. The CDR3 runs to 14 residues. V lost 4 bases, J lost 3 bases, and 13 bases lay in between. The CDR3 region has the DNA TGTGCCAGCAGCGTGCTGGGGCGATACTATGGCTACACCTTC. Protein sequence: CASSVLGRYYGYTF.

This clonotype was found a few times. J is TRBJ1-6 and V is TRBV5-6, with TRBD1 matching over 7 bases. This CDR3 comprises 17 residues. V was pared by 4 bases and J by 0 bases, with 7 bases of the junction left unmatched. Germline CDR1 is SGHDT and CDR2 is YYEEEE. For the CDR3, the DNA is TGTGCCAGCAGCCACCTGGACAGGAGCTCCTATAATTCACCCCTCCACTTT. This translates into CASSHLDRSSYNSPLHF.

The CDR3 is CASSLEGQATLSTDTQYF. The CDR3 DNA reads TGTGCCAGCAGTTTAGAGGGACAGGCCACACTTAGCACAGATACGCAGTATTTT. The rearrangement joins TRBV12-3 or TRBV12-4 to TRBJ2-3, with 8 bases that match TRBD1. This CDR3 spans 18 amino acids. V trimming: 1 base; J trimming: 0 bases; junction bases outside the gene matches: 9.

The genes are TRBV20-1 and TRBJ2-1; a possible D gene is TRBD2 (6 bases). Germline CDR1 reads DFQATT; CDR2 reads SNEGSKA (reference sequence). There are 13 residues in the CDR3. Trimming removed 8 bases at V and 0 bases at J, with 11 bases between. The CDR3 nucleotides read TGCAGTTGCCGGGGGAGCTCCTACAATGAGCAGTTCTTC. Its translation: CSCRGSSYNEQFF.

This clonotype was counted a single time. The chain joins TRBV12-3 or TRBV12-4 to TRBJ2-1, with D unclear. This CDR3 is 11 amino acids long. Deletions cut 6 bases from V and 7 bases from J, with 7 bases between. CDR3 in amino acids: CASRNDNEQFF. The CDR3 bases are TGTGCCAGCAGAAATGATAATGAGCAGTTCTTC.

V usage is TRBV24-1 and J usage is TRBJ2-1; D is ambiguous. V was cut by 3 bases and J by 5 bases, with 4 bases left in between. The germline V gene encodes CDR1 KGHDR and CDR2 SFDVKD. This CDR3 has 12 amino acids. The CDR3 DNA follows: TGTGCCACCAGTGATCCCCACAATGAGCAGTTCTTC. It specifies CATSDPHNEQFF.

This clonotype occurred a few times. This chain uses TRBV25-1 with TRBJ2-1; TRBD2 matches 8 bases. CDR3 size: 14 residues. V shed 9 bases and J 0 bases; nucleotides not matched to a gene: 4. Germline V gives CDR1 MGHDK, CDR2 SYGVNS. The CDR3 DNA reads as TGTGCCAGTTTAGCGGGGAACTCCTACAATGAGCAGTTCTTC. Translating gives CASLAGNSYNEQFF.

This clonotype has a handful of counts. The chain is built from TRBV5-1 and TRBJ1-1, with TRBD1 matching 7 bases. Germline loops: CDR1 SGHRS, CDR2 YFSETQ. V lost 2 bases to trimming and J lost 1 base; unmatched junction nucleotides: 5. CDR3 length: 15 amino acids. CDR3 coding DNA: TGCGCCAGCAGCTTAGCGACAGGGCGGAACACTGAAGCTTTCTTT. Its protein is CASSLATGRNTEAFF.